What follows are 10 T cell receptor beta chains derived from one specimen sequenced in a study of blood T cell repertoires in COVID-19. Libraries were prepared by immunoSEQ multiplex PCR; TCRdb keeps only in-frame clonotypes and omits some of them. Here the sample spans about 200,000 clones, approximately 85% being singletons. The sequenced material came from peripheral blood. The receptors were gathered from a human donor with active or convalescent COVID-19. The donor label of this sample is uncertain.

The CDR3 sequence: CASSSTGPSYNEQFF. As DNA, the CDR3 is TGTGCCAGCAGCTCAACAGGGCCTTCCTACAATGAGCAGTTCTTC. The V gene is TRBV7-9, the J gene TRBJ2-1, with a weak D call TRBD1 (6 bases). Trimming left V 4 bases short and J 1 base short, with 11 bases between. Germline V gene lookup returns CDR1 SEHNR and CDR2 FQNEAQ (reference sequence). There are 15 residues in the CDR3. Looking up the rest from reference TRBV7-9 and TRBJ2-1 gives the full variable domain: DTGVSQNPRHKITKRGQNVTFRCDPISEHNRLYWYRQTLGQGPEFLTYFQNEAQLEKSRLLSDRFSAERPKGSFSTLEIQRTEQGDSAMYLCASSSTGPSYNEQFFGPGTRLTVL.

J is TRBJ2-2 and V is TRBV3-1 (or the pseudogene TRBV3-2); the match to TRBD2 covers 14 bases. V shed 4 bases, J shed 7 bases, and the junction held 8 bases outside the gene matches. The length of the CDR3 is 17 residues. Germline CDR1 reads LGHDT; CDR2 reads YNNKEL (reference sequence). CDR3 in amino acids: CASSPGTSGGWGGELFF. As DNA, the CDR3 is TGTGCCAGCAGCCCCGGGACTAGCGGGGGTTGGGGCGGGGAGCTGTTTTTT.

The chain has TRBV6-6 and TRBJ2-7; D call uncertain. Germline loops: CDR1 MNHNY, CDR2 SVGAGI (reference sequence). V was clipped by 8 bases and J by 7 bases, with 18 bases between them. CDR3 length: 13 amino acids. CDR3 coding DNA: TGTGCCAGCTCATTGACTCCCTCTCGGGAGCAGTACTTC. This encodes CASSLTPSREQYF.

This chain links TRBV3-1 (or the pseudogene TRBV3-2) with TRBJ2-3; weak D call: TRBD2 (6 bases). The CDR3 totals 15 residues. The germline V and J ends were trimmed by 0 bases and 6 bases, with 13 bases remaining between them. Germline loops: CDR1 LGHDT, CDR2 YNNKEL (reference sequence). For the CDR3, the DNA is TGTGCCAGCAGCCAAGACGGCGGGATGTCCGATACGCAGTATTTT. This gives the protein CASSQDGGMSDTQYF.

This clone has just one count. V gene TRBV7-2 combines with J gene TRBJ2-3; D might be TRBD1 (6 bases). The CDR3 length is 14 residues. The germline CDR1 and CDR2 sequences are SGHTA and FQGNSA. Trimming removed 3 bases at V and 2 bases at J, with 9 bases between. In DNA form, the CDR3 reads TGTGCCAGCAGCTTGGGGACAAACACAGATACGCAGTATTTT. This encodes CASSLGTNTDTQYF.

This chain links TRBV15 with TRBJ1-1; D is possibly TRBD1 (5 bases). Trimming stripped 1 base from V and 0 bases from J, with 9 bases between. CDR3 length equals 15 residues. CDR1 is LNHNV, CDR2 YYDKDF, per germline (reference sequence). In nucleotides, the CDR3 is TGTGCCACCAGCAGAGGGGGGGTAATGAACACTGAAGCTTTCTTT. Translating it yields CATSRGGVMNTEAFF.

The CDR3 spells CASRQQPAPTNEKLFF. CDR3 DNA sequence: TGCGCCAGCAGGCAACAGCCAGCGCCGACTAATGAAAAACTGTTTTTT. The chain couples TRBV23-1 to TRBJ1-4; D is unresolved. TRBV23-1 is marked as an open reading frame, function uncertain. Trimming took 6 bases from V and 2 from J, leaving 16 bases between them. This CDR3 spans 16 amino acids.

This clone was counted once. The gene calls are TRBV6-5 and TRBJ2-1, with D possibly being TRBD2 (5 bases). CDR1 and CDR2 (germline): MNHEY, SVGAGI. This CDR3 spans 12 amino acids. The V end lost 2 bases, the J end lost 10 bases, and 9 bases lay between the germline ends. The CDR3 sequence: CASSYVSGEQFF. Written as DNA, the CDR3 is TGTGCCAGCAGTTACGTTTCGGGGGAGCAGTTCTTC.

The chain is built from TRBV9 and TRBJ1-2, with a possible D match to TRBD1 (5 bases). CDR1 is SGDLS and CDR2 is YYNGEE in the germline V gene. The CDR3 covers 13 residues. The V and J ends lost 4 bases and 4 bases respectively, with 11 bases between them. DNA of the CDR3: TGTGCCAGCAGCTCAGGACACCTCTATGGCTACACCTTC. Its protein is CASSSGHLYGYTF.

The CDR3 nucleotides read TGTGCCAGCAGTTACTCAGGCAGGGGGAACTATGGCTACACCTTC. It codes for CASSYSGRGNYGYTF. This sequence joins TRBV6-6 and TRBJ1-2, with 7 nucleotides matching TRBD1. V was clipped by 0 bases and J by 2 bases; unmatched bases: 3. There are 15 residues in the CDR3. CDR1 is MNHNY, CDR2 SVGAGI, per germline (reference sequence).